This T cell receptor (beta chain) came from a study of memory CD4+ T cells and cytomegalovirus serostatus. Study details: Healthy Belgian adult donors included under ten CMV-positive and around 25 CMV-negative people. Study-wide findings and caveats: Suggested: most of the CMV-linked TCR signature lies in CD4+ memory cells. CD4+ memory repertoires contained 67 of 164 reported CMV TCRbeta sequences.

In the original workflow: After removing out-of-frame reads, around 2,000,000 distinct TCRbeta sequences remained. TCRdb's copy holds only in-frame clones and misses some; the assay was immunoSEQ multiplex PCR. D and trimming were read from the DNA, whereas the V and J calls and clone size are those reported in that table. In the table there are 80,000 or so clones, roughly three quarters of which are singletons. Points on this clone: Its target is unknown.

The CDR3 covers 11 residues. The germline gives CDR1 SGHRS, CDR2 YFSETQ. V trimming: 5 bases; J trimming: 10 bases; junction bases outside the gene matches: 3. Single viable CD3+CD4+CD8-CD45RO+ cells were sorted as the memory CD4+ T cells. The sample consisted of memory CD4+ T cells from blood. The sequence was collected from an adult in good health and CMV-seropositive. V usage is TRBV5-1 and J usage is TRBJ2-1; 7 positions match TRBD2. In nucleotides, the CDR3 is TGCGCCAGCAGGGGGGGGTACGAGCAGTTCTTC. Translated: CASRGGYEQFF.